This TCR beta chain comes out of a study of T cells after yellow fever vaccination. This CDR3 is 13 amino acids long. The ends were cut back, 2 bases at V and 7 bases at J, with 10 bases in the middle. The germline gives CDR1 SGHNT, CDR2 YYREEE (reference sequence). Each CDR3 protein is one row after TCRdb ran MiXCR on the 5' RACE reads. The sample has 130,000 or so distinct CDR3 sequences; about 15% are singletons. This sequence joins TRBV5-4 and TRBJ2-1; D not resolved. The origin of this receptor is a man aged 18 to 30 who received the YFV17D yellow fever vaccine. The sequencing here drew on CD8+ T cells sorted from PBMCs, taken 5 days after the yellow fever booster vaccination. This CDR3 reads CASSLSFGNEQFF. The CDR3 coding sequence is TGTGCCAGCAGCTTATCGTTTGGTAATGAGCAGTTCTTC.